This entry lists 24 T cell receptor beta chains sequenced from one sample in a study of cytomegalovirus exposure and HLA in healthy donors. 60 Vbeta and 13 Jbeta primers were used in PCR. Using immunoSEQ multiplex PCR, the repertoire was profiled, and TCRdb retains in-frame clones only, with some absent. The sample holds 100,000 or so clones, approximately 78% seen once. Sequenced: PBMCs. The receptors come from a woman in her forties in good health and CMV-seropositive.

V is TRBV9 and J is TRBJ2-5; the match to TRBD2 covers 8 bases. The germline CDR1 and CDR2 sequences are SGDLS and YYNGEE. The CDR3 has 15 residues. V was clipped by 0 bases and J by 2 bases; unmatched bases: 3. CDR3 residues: CASSVVAGLQETQYF. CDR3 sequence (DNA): TGTGCCAGCAGCGTAGTAGCGGGACTACAAGAGACCCAGTACTTC.

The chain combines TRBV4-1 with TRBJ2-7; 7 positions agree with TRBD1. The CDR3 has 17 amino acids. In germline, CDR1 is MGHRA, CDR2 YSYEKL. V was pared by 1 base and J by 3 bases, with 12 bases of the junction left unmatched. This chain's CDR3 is CASSQAPVQGSGYEQYF. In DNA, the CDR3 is TGCGCCAGCAGCCAAGCGCCAGTACAGGGGTCGGGCTACGAGCAGTACTTC.

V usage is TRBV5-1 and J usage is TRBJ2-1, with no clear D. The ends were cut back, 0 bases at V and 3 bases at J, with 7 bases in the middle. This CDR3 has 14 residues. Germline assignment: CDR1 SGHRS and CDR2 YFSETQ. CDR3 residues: CASSLVPSYNEQFF. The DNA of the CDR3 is TGCGCCAGCAGCTTGGTTCCTAGCTACAATGAGCAGTTCTTC.

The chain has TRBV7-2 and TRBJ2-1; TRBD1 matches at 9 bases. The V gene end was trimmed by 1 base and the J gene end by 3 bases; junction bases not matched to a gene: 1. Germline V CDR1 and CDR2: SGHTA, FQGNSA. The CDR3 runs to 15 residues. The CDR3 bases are TGTGCCAGCAGCTTAGGGGACAGGGACTACAATGAGCAGTTCTTC. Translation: CASSLGDRDYNEQFF.

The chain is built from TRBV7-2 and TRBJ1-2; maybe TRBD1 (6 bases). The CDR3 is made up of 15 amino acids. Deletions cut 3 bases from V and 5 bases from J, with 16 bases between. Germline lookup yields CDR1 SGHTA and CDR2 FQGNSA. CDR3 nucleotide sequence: TGTGCCAGCAGCTTGGGGAGTGGGACACCGTATGGCTACACCTTC. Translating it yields CASSLGSGTPYGYTF.

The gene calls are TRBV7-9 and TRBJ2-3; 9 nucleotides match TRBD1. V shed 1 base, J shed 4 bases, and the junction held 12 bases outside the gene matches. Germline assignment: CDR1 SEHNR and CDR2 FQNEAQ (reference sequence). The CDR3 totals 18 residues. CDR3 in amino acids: CASSLVPGQGRSADTQYF. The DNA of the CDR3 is TGTGCCAGCAGCTTAGTTCCCGGACAGGGGAGGTCGGCAGATACGCAGTATTTT.

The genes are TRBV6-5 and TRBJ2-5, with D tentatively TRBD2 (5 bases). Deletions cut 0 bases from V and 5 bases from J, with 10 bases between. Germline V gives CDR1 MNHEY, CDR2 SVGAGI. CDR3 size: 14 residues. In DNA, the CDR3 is TGTGCCAGCAGTTACTCGATCTGGGAGGAGACCCAGTACTTC. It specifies CASSYSIWEETQYF.

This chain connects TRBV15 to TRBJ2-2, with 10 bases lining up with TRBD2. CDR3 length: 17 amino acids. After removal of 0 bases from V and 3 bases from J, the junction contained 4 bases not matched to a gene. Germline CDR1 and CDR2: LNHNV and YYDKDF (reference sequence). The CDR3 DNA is TGTGCCACCAGCAGAGATGGACTAGCGGCCCACACCGGGGAGCTGTTTTTT. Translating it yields CATSRDGLAAHTGELFF.

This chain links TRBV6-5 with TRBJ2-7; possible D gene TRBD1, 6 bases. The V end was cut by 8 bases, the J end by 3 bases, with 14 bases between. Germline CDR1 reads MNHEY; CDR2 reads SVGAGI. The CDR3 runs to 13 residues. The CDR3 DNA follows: TGTGCCAGCGGTGCAGGGGATGTCTACGAGCAGTACTTC. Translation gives CASGAGDVYEQYF.

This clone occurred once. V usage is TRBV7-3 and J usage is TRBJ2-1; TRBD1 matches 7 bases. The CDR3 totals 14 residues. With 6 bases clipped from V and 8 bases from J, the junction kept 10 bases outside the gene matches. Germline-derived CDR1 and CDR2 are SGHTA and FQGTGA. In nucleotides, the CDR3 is TGTGCCAGCAGTCCTAAGACAGGGTCTGATGAGCAGTTCTTC. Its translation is CASSPKTGSDEQFF.

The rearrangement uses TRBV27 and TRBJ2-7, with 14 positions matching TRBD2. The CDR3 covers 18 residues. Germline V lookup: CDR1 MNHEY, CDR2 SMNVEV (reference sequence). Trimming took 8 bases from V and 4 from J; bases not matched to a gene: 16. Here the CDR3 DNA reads TGTGCCAGCCCCGCTCGGACTAGCGGGAGGAAAAAGGGTTACGAGCAGTACTTC. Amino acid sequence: CASPARTSGRKKGYEQYF.

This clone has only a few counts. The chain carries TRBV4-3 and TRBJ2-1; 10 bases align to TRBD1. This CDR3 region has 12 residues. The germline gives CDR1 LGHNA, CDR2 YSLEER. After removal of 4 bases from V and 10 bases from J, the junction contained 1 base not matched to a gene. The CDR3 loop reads CASSLDRGEQFF. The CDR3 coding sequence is TGCGCCAGCAGCCTGGACAGGGGGGAGCAGTTCTTC.

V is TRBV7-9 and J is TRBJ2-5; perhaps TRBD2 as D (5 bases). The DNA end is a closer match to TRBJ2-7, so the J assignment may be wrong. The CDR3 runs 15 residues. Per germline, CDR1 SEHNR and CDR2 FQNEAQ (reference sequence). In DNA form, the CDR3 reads TGTGCCAGCAGCTCAGCCCTTCTGGTCGAGGGCGAGCAGTACTTC. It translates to CASSSALLVEGEQYF.

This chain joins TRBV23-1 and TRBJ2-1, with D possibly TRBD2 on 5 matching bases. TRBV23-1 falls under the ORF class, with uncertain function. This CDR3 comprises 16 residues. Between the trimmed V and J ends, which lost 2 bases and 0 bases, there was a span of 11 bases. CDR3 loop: CASSQKEGSSYNEQFF. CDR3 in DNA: TGCGCCAGCAGTCAAAAAGAGGGTAGCTCCTACAATGAGCAGTTCTTC.

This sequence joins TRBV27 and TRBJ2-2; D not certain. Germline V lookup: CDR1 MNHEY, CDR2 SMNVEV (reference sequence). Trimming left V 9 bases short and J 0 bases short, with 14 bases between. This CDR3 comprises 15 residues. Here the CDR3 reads CASQTLTPNTGELFF. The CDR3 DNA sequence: TGTGCCAGTCAGACACTCACACCGAACACCGGGGAGCTGTTTTTT.

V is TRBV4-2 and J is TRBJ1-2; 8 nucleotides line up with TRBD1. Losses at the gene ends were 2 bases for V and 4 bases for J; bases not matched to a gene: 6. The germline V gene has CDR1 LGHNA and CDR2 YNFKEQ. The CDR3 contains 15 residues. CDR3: CASSQPTGAGYGYTF. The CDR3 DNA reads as TGTGCCAGCAGCCAACCGACAGGGGCCGGCTATGGCTACACCTTC.

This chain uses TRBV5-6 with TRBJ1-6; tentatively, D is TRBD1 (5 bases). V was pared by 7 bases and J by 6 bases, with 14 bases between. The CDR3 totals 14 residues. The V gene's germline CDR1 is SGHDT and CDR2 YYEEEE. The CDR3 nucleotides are TGTGCCAGCGGTCCGCAGGGTGTTAATTCACCCCTCCACTTT. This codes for CASGPQGVNSPLHF.

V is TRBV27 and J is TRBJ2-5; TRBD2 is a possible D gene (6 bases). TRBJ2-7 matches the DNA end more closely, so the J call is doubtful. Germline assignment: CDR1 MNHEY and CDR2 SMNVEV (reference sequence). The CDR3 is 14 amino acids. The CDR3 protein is CASSVAGTSYEQYF. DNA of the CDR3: TGTGCCAGCAGTGTTGCCGGGACTTCCTACGAGCAGTACTTC.

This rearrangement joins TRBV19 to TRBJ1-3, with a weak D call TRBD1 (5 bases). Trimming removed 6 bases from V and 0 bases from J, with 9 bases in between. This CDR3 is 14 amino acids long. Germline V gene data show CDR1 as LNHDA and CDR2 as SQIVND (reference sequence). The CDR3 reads CASRRQNSGNTIYF. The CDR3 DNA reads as TGTGCCAGTAGGAGACAGAACTCTGGAAACACCATATATTTT.

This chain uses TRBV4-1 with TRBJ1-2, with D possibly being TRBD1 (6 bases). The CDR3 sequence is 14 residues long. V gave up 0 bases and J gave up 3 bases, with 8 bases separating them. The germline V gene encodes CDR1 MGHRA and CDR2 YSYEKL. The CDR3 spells CASSQETGYYGYTF. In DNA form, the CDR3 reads TGCGCCAGCAGCCAAGAGACAGGCTACTATGGCTACACCTTC.

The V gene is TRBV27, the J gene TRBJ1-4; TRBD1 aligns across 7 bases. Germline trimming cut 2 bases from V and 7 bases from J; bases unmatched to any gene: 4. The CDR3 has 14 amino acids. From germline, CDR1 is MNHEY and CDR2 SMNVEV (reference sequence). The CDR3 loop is CASSLEGAGEKLFF. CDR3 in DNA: TGTGCCAGCAGTTTAGAGGGGGCCGGTGAAAAACTGTTTTTT. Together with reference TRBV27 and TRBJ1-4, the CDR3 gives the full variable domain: EAQVTQNPRYLITVTGKKLTVTCSQNMNHEYMSWYRQDPGLGLRQIYYSMNVEVTDKGDVPEGYKVSRKEKRNFPLILESPSPNQTSLYFCASSLEGAGEKLFFGSGTQLSVL.

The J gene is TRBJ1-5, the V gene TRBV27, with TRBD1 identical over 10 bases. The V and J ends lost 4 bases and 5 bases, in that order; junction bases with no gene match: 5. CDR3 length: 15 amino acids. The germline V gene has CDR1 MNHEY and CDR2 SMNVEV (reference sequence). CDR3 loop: CASSWGQGPDQPQHF. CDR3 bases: TGTGCCAGCAGTTGGGGACAGGGGCCAGATCAGCCCCAGCATTTT.

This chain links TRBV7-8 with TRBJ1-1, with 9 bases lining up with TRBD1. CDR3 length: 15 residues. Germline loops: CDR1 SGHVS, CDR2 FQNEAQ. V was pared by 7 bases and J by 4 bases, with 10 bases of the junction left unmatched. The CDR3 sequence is CASTAMGQGGTEAFF. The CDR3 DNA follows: TGTGCCAGCACCGCTATGGGACAGGGAGGCACTGAAGCTTTCTTT.

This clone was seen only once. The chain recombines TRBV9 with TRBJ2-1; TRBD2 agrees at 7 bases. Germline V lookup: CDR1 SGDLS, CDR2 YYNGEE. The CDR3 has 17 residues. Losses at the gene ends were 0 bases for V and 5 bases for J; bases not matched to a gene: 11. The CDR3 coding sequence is TGTGCCAGCAGCGTAGGTCTGGGGCTAGCGGAGGACAATGAGCAGTTCTTC. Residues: CASSVGLGLAEDNEQFF.